Sequencing of this T cell receptor (beta chain) was carried out in a study of T-cell reconstitution after alpha-beta-depleted transplantation in children. It was with unique molecular identifiers that the TCRbeta library was prepared. Each CDR3 protein is one row after TCRdb ran MiXCR on the PCR reads. The sample lists about 690,000 distinct CDR3 sequences; roughly 15% were seen once. The CDR3 is made up of 14 amino acids. The V and J ends lost 5 bases and 9 bases, in that order; junction bases with no gene match: 7. In germline, CDR1 is DFQATT, CDR2 SNEGSKA (reference sequence). This clonotype has a count of ten or more.

This TCR came from a human donor who donated a stem cell graft to a child with acute myeloid leukemia. This sample comprised PBMCs from the stem cell graft donor, obtained from the stem cell graft. J is TRBJ2-1 and V is TRBV20-1, with TRBD2 matching 13 bases. The CDR3 sequence: CSADTSGGAIEQFF. CDR3 sequence (DNA): TGCAGTGCTGATACTAGCGGGGGGGCCATTGAGCAGTTCTTC.